These 29 T cell receptor beta chains were sequenced from one sample in a study of blood T cells in healthy people across ages. PCR was performed a second time for roughly 6 to 12 cycles using a sample-barcoded 5' primer and a J-beta primer mix. In TCRdb, the 5' RACE reads were re-called with MiXCR into one record per CDR3 protein. This sample has 1.8 million or so distinct CDR3 sequences, with approximately 39% found just once. The sequencing sample was made of blood. These receptors all come from a human donor in good health.

This clonotype turned up a few times. V usage is TRBV4-1 and J usage is TRBJ1-1, with D maybe TRBD1 (5 bases). Germline CDR1 is MGHRA and CDR2 is YSYEKL. V was cut by 3 bases and J by 5 bases, with 10 bases left in between. The CDR3 spans 13 residues. The CDR3 region has the DNA TGCGCCAGCAGCCACGGGACGGGAACTGAAGCTTTCTTT. It translates to CASSHGTGTEAFF.

This clonotype was seen a handful of times. The rearrangement uses TRBV11-3 and TRBJ1-2; the D gene is possibly TRBD1 (5 bases). Trimming stripped 5 bases from V and 6 bases from J, with 16 bases between. There are 14 residues in the CDR3. From germline, CDR1 is SGHNT and CDR2 YENEEA. The CDR3 DNA reads TGTGCCAGCAGCCATGCCGGGACCCCAGATGGCTACACCTTC. This gives the protein CASSHAGTPDGYTF.

The chain has TRBV5-6 and TRBJ2-1; perhaps TRBD2 as D (6 bases). Per the germline V gene, CDR1 is SGHDT and CDR2 is YYEEEE. The CDR3 runs to 11 residues. Trimming took off 4 bases at V and 10 bases at J, with 9 bases between the two ends. The CDR3 bases are TGTGCCAGCAGCCGCGGGAAGGAGCAGTTCTTC. Amino acid sequence: CASSRGKEQFF.

This clonotype has only a few counts. The rearrangement joins TRBV3-1 to TRBJ1-4; 11 bases are shared with TRBD1. The V gene end was trimmed by 4 bases and the J gene end by 1 base; junction bases not matched to a gene: 8. Germline V gives CDR1 LGHDT, CDR2 YNNKEL (reference sequence). The CDR3 consists of 18 residues. Here the CDR3 DNA reads TGTGCCAGCAGCCTTTCCGGGACAGGGGGTCGAACTAATGAAAAACTGTTTTTT. This sequence encodes CASSLSGTGGRTNEKLFF.

Concerning this clonotype itself: This sequence may be a read error, since a much larger clone differs from it by one base. The chain joins TRBV7-2 to TRBJ2-5, with TRBD2 matching 13 bases. This CDR3 comprises 15 residues. Germline V gene data show CDR1 as SGHTA and CDR2 as FQGNSA. The CDR3 loop is CACSWGLAGQETQYF. For the CDR3, the DNA is TGTGCCTGCAGCTGGGGACTAGCGGGACAAGAGACCCAGTACTTC.

This clonotype occurred a few times. V and J are TRBV6-2 or TRBV6-3 and TRBJ2-7; 10 nucleotides line up with TRBD2. Germline V CDR1 and CDR2: MNHEY, SVGEGT. Germline trimming cut 0 bases from V and 4 bases from J; bases unmatched to any gene: 3. CDR3 length: 15 residues. In DNA, the CDR3 is TGTGCCAGCAGTTACTCAGGACTAGCGGCTTACGAGCAGTACTTC. Its protein product is CASSYSGLAAYEQYF.

This clonotype has more than one count but fewer than ten. The rearrangement joins TRBV3-1 to TRBJ2-7; the D gene is possibly TRBD2 (7 bases). The CDR3 has 14 residues. The V end lost 1 base, the J end lost 4 bases, and 11 bases lay between the germline ends. The germline V gene encodes CDR1 LGHDT and CDR2 YNNKEL (reference sequence). CDR3 loop: CASSQVGGRYEQYF. CDR3 nucleotide sequence: TGTGCCAGCAGCCAAGTCGGGGGGCGGTACGAGCAGTACTTC.

The chain links TRBV6-5 to TRBJ2-3, with 11 nucleotides matching TRBD2. J was trimmed by 6 bases and V by 4 bases; bases with no gene match: 15. CDR3 length: 18 amino acids. Germline V gives CDR1 MNHEY, CDR2 SVGAGI. Here the CDR3 DNA reads TGTGCCAGCAGTTGCACGTATGGTAGCGGGGGGGCAGCGGATACGCAGTATTTT. Translated, it gives CASSCTYGSGGAADTQYF.

This clonotype has a count of ten or more. This chain links TRBV18 with TRBJ2-7, with D perhaps TRBD1 (6 bases). Germline CDR1 reads KGHSH; CDR2 reads LQKENI. The CDR3 is 14 residues long. The V gene lost 2 bases and the J gene lost 0 bases, with 8 bases spanning the gap. The CDR3 bases are TGTGCCAGCTCACCAGACAGGAGCTCCTACGAGCAGTACTTC. This sequence encodes CASSPDRSSYEQYF.

This sequence joins TRBV20-1 and TRBJ2-5, with D perhaps TRBD1 or TRBD2 (5 bases each). V lost 6 bases, J lost 2 bases, and 13 bases lay in between. CDR1 DFQATT and CDR2 SNEGSKA come from the germline V gene (reference sequence). The CDR3 contains 13 residues. CDR3 region: CSAGSGPQETQYF. The CDR3 DNA is TGCAGTGCAGGGTCGGGACCGCAAGAGACCCAGTACTTC.

The gene calls are TRBV29-1 and TRBJ2-1, with TRBD1 identical over 7 bases. V was pared by 7 bases and J by 8 bases, with 14 bases of the junction left unmatched. The CDR3 runs 14 residues. Looked up from germline, CDR1 is SQVTM and CDR2 is ANQGSEA. The CDR3 DNA sequence: TGCAGCGCTGTCGACAGGGTTGAGATCTATGAGCAGTTCTTC. Its translation: CSAVDRVEIYEQFF.

In this sample, this clonotype turned up a few times. The chain recombines TRBV7-2 with TRBJ2-5, with 9 nucleotides matching TRBD2. V was clipped by 3 bases and J by 5 bases; unmatched bases: 4. The CDR3 extends over 14 amino acids. The V gene's germline CDR1 is SGHTA and CDR2 FQGNSA. The CDR3 region has the DNA TGTGCCAGCAGCTTCCCTAGCGGGGTGGAGACCCAGTACTTC. Encoded protein: CASSFPSGVETQYF.

This clonotype has just a few counts. The rearrangement joins TRBV9 to TRBJ2-2; the D is unclear. This CDR3 region has 13 residues. Trimming pared 0 bases from V and 3 bases from J, leaving 3 bases between. Germline CDR1 SGDLS, CDR2 YYNGEE. The CDR3 nucleotides read TGTGCCAGCAGCGTAGCTTACACCGGGGAGCTGTTTTTT. The encoded protein is CASSVAYTGELFF.

The chain couples TRBV29-1 to TRBJ1-1; D is undetermined. Germline V gene sequence: CDR1 SQVTM, CDR2 ANQGSEA. Trimming left V 7 bases short and J 0 bases short, with 12 bases between. The CDR3 extends over 13 amino acids. CDR3 sequence: CSAYSRLNTEAFF. The CDR3, as DNA: TGCAGCGCCTACAGCCGACTGAACACTGAAGCTTTCTTT. Full variable domain (outside the CDR3, taken from reference TRBV29-1 and TRBJ1-1): SAVISQKPSRDICQRGTSLTIQCQVDSQVTMMFWYRQQPGQSLTLIATANQGSEATYESGFVIDKFPISRPNLTFSTLTVSNMSPEDSSIYLCSAYSRLNTEAFFGQGTRLTVV.

The chain is built from TRBV23-1 and TRBJ2-5, with 9 bases aligning to TRBD1. TRBV23-1 is given ORF status, its function remaining uncertain. This CDR3 region has 14 residues. Unmatched junction bases numbered 13, after V lost 10 bases and J lost 7 bases. The CDR3 spells CATYPRGTGRTQYF. CDR3 DNA sequence: TGCGCCACCTACCCACGGGGGACAGGGAGGACCCAGTACTTC.

V is TRBV5-1 and J is TRBJ2-1, with unresolved D. Germline CDR1 reads SGHRS; CDR2 reads YFSETQ. The CDR3 has 15 amino acids. Trimming took 0 bases from V and 3 from J, leaving 10 bases between them. The DNA of the CDR3 is TGCGCCAGCAGCTTGGAACAGAGCCGCTACAATGAGCAGTTCTTC. Its protein product is CASSLEQSRYNEQFF.

The V and J genes are TRBV5-5 and TRBJ2-7, with 7 positions matching TRBD1. V was pared by 5 bases and J by 2 bases, with 10 bases of the junction left unmatched. Germline V CDR1 and CDR2: SGHKS, YYEKEE (reference sequence). The CDR3 extends over 15 amino acids. The CDR3 nucleotides read TGTGCCAGCAGACCTGCGGACAGGTTCACCTACGAGCAGTACTTC. This codes for CASRPADRFTYEQYF.

J is TRBJ1-5 and V is TRBV7-8; a weak D match, TRBD1 (5 bases). The CDR3 totals 18 residues. The V gene's germline CDR1 is SGHVS and CDR2 FQNEAQ. Trimming shortened V by 1 base and J by 0 bases, and 16 bases separated the two germline ends. The CDR3 region has the DNA TGTGCCAGCAGCTTAGTTTTTTCAGGGACTTATAGCAATCAGCCCCAGCATTTT. It specifies CASSLVFSGTYSNQPQHF.

Turning to this clonotype: At one end the junction does not follow the germline gene, possibly because of a read error. The chain employs TRBV12-3 or TRBV12-4 and TRBJ2-1; possible D gene TRBD2, 5 bases. The CDR3 contains 15 residues. The CDR3 DNA reads TGTGCCAGCAGTCCGATGGACTTCCAATACAACGAGCAGTTCTTC. This codes for CASSPMDFQYNEQFF.

The chain joins TRBV27 to TRBJ1-4; D gene ambiguous. V lost 6 bases to trimming and J lost 0 bases, with 20 bases between them. The CDR3 extends over 18 amino acids. Germline V lookup: CDR1 MNHEY, CDR2 SMNVEV (reference sequence). The CDR3 here is CASRRKALPITTNEKLFF. The CDR3 DNA is TGTGCCAGCAGACGCAAAGCCCTTCCCATCACAACTAATGAAAAACTGTTTTTT.

This rearrangement joins TRBV29-1 to TRBJ1-1; no firm D call. This CDR3 contains 15 residues. V lost 4 bases to trimming and J lost 4 bases, with 19 bases between them. Germline V gives CDR1 SQVTM, CDR2 ANQGSEA. The CDR3 reads CSVAERGRRTTEAFF. The CDR3 bases are TGCAGCGTTGCAGAGAGAGGGAGAAGGACCACTGAAGCTTTCTTT.

This CDR3 is CSARRQWNQPQHF. CDR3 nucleotide sequence: TGCAGTGCTAGACGACAGTGGAATCAGCCCCAGCATTTT. The V and J genes are TRBV20-1 and TRBJ1-5; possible D gene TRBD1, 5 bases. This CDR3 has 13 amino acids. V lost 2 bases and J 4 bases, leaving 9 bases between the germline ends. The germline gives CDR1 DFQATT, CDR2 SNEGSKA (reference sequence).

The chain carries TRBV2 and TRBJ1-5; no reliable D call. V shed 1 base and J shed 2 bases, with 12 bases lying between them. This CDR3 region has 16 residues. Germline values: CDR1 SNHLY, CDR2 FYNNEI. The CDR3 nucleotides are TGTGCCAGCAGTGAAGTAGGGCCTGGGGGCAATCAGCCCCAGCATTTT. Amino acids: CASSEVGPGGNQPQHF.

A remark on this clonotype: At one boundary the junction diverges from the germline segment, which might be a read error. The chain has TRBV20-1 and TRBJ2-3, with 11 bases that match TRBD2. The CDR3 has 16 amino acids. CDR1 is DFQATT, CDR2 SNEGSKA, per germline (reference sequence). The CDR3 loop is CSVRRVSGGATDTQYF. The CDR3 nucleotides are TGCAGTGTTAGACGGGTTAGCGGGGGGGCTACAGATACGCAGTATTTT.

The genes are TRBV4-3 and TRBJ2-7; 15 bases are a match to TRBD2. With V trimmed by 3 bases and J by 0 bases, 9 bases remained unmatched. Germline CDR1 and CDR2: LGHNA and YSLEER. The CDR3 spans 19 residues. The CDR3 protein is CASSHDRTSGGDSSYEQYF. The CDR3 DNA is TGCGCCAGCAGCCACGACCGGACTAGCGGGGGGGACTCCTCCTACGAGCAGTACTTC.

This rearrangement joins TRBV24-1 to TRBJ2-1, with D possibly matching TRBD2 (5 bases). Trimming took off 1 base at V and 3 bases at J, with 6 bases between the two ends. CDR3 length equals 14 residues. CDR1 and CDR2 from the germline V gene are KGHDR and SFDVKD. Written as DNA, the CDR3 is TGTGCCACCAGTGATTTTGGACTCTACAATGAGCAGTTCTTC. Translating it yields CATSDFGLYNEQFF.

The J gene is TRBJ1-5, the V gene TRBV20-1, with D hard to call. Trimming stripped 0 bases from V and 0 bases from J, with 6 bases between. Germline V gene sequence: CDR1 DFQATT, CDR2 SNEGSKA (reference sequence). The CDR3 has 14 residues. The CDR3 is CSARDWGSNQPQHF. The CDR3 coding sequence is TGCAGTGCTAGAGATTGGGGTAGCAATCAGCCCCAGCATTTT.

This chain uses TRBV10-3 with TRBJ2-1, with D uncertain. Germline values: CDR1 ENHRY, CDR2 SYGVKD. Trimming left V 2 bases short and J 12 bases short, with 11 bases between. The CDR3 loop spans 12 amino acids. CDR3 residues: CAISENPMMQFF. The CDR3 nucleotides are TGTGCCATCAGTGAGAACCCAATGATGCAGTTCTTC.

The gene calls are TRBV7-8 and TRBJ2-7, with 8 bases identical to TRBD1. This CDR3 contains 14 residues. J was trimmed by 2 bases and V by 5 bases; bases with no gene match: 5. The V gene's germline CDR1 is SGHVS and CDR2 FQNEAQ. The CDR3 DNA is TGTGCCAGCAGCCAGGGGGCCTTTACCTACGAGCAGTACTTC. Its translation: CASSQGAFTYEQYF.